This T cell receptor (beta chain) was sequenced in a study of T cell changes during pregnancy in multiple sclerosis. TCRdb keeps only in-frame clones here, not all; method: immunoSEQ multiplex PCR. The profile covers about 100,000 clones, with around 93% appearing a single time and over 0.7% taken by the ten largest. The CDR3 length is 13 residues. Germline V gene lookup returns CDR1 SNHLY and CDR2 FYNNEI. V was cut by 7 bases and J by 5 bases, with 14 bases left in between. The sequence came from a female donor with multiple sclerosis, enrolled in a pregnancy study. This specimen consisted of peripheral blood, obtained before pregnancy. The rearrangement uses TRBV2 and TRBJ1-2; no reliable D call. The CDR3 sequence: CASNNEATYGYTF. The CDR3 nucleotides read TGTGCCAGCAATAATGAAGCAACTTATGGCTACACCTTC.